The entry below describes one T cell receptor (beta chain). The sample is drawn from a study of cytomegalovirus exposure and HLA in healthy donors. PCR amplification relied on 60 Vbeta primers (plus 13 Jbeta primers). Using immunoSEQ multiplex PCR, the repertoire was profiled, and TCRdb retains in-frame clones only, with some absent. The sample has some 190,000 clones, about 81% seen once; the top ten hold less than 2%. The germline V gene has CDR1 GTSNPN and CDR2 SVGIG (reference sequence). This CDR3 spans 12 amino acids. Between the trimmed V and J ends, which lost 3 bases and 3 bases, there was a span of 9 bases.

This chain links TRBV30 with TRBJ2-7, with D maybe TRBD1 (6 bases). The sequence was obtained from a middle-aged man in good health and CMV-seronegative. Sequences were obtained from PBMCs. The CDR3: CAWRTGFYEQYF. DNA of the CDR3: TGTGCCTGGAGAACAGGGTTCTACGAGCAGTACTTC.